This passage covers 10 T cell receptor beta chains from one sample sequenced in a study of blood T cells in healthy people across ages. A second PCR of 7 to 11 cycles used a sample-barcoded 5' primer and a J-beta primer mix. TCRdb redid the calling of the 5' RACE reads with MiXCR, one entry per CDR3 protein. The table lists hundreds of thousands of distinct CDR3 sequences, around 31% of them singletons, with 15% to 19% in the top ten. Sequenced sample: blood. These receptors were obtained from a woman of 80 years or more in good health.

In this sample, this clonotype turned up many times. The rearrangement joins TRBV4-3 to TRBJ2-1; the D gene is possibly TRBD2 (5 bases). The CDR3 has 15 residues. The germline V and J ends were trimmed by 1 base and 5 bases, with 12 bases remaining between them. Germline-derived CDR1 and CDR2 are LGHNA and YSLEER. The CDR3 DNA follows: TGCGCCAGCAGCCAAGGGGCGGGTAGCCACAATGAGCAGTTCTTC. Translating it yields CASSQGAGSHNEQFF.

The chain recombines TRBV20-1 with TRBJ1-2; D uncertain. Germline CDR1 is DFQATT and CDR2 is SNEGSKA (reference sequence). CDR3 length: 11 amino acids. The V and J ends lost 2 bases and 7 bases respectively, with 8 bases between them. The CDR3 region has the DNA TGCAGTGCTAGAAGCGGGGTTGGCTACACCTTC. Its translation: CSARSGVGYTF.

As concerns this clonotype: It may be a read error: a sequence one base away is much more abundant. The chain couples TRBV11-2 to TRBJ2-3, with TRBD2 matching over 10 bases. J was trimmed by 0 bases and V by 0 bases; bases with no gene match: 6. The length of the CDR3 is 18 residues. The germline V gene encodes CDR1 SGHAT and CDR2 FQNNGV. CDR3 bases: TGTGCCAGCAGCTTAGAACTAGCGGGGACCTCTAGCACAGATACGCAGTATTTT. It specifies CASSLELAGTSSTDTQYF.

This clonotype showed up many times. The V and J genes are TRBV7-6 and TRBJ2-7; 10 nucleotides line up with TRBD1. There are 15 residues in the CDR3. Germline V CDR1 and CDR2: SGHVS, FNYEAQ. Trimming cost V 5 bases and J 2 bases; bases outside gene matches: 6. CDR3 amino acids: CASSTRDRGTYEQYF. CDR3 nucleotides: TGTGCCAGCAGCACCCGGGACAGGGGAACCTACGAGCAGTACTTC.

The rearrangement joins TRBV5-8 to TRBJ2-5, with 10 bases identical to TRBD1. Germline V lookup: CDR1 SGHTS, CDR2 YDEGEE. CDR3 length: 17 amino acids. The V gene end was trimmed by 1 base and the J gene end by 11 bases; junction bases not matched to a gene: 17. DNA for the CDR3: TGTGCCAGCAGCTTGTTTTTGGGACAGGGGTTCCCAAATGAGCAGTACTTC. This encodes CASSLFLGQGFPNEQYF.

This clonotype turned up a few times. A much larger clone differs by one base, so this may be a read error. V gene TRBV3-1 combines with J gene TRBJ2-5; the D gene could be TRBD1 or TRBD2 (6 bases each). The CDR3 totals 13 residues. The germline V gene encodes CDR1 LGHDT and CDR2 YNNKEL (reference sequence). V lost 0 bases and J 7 bases, leaving 9 bases between the germline ends. The DNA for the CDR3 is TGTGCCAGCAGCCAAGAAACGGGGGCGACCCAGTACTTC. This sequence encodes CASSQETGATQYF.

This clonotype was picked up a small number of times. The chain recombines TRBV3-1 with TRBJ1-6; D not certain. This CDR3 has 13 amino acids. The germline V gene has CDR1 LGHDT and CDR2 YNNKEL (reference sequence). Trimming pared 11 bases from V and 5 bases from J, leaving 13 bases between. This CDR3 is CASSARHNSPLHF. Here the CDR3 DNA reads TGTGCCTCATCGGCGCGGCATAATTCACCCCTCCACTTT. Supplemented by reference TRBV3-1 and TRBJ1-6, the full variable domain reads DTAVSQTPKYLVTQMGNDKSIKCEQNLGHDTMYWYKQDSKKFLKIMFSYNNKELIINETVPNRFSPKSPDKAHLNLHINSLELGDSAVYFCASSARHNSPLHFGNGTRLTVT.

Turning to this clonotype: Being one base from a much bigger clone, this may be a read error. The rearrangement uses TRBV7-3 and TRBJ2-3; 9 positions agree with TRBD2. Germline lookup yields CDR1 SGHTA and CDR2 FQGTGA. This CDR3 contains 17 residues. The chain's CDR3 is CTSSPGRRGGTPDTQYF. CDR3 nucleotide sequence: TGTACCAGCAGTCCCGGTCGGCGGGGGGGAACCCCAGATACGCAGTATTTT.

The chain carries TRBV30 and TRBJ1-2, with unresolved D. The CDR3 runs 13 residues. Germline V gene sequence: CDR1 GTSNPN, CDR2 SVGIG (reference sequence). Trimming stripped 3 bases from V and 3 bases from J, with 11 bases between. CDR3 sequence: CAWSQRKDYGYTF. The DNA for the CDR3 is TGTGCCTGGAGCCAAAGAAAGGACTATGGCTACACCTTC.

In this sample, this clonotype turned up a few times. V gene TRBV20-1 combines with J gene TRBJ1-2; 7 bases align to TRBD1. Germline CDR1 DFQATT, CDR2 SNEGSKA (reference sequence). Losses at the gene ends were 0 bases for V and 4 bases for J; bases not matched to a gene: 11. CDR3 length equals 16 residues. The CDR3 DNA sequence: TGCAGTGCTAGAGATTCGGACAGGTATCAGATCTATGGCTACACCTTC. Encoded protein: CSARDSDRYQIYGYTF.